This TCR beta chain was profiled in a study of cytomegalovirus exposure and HLA in healthy donors. For the study at large: Counted in an early data release were approximately 85 million unique TCRs from HLA-typed donors.

CDR3 size: 16 residues. V dropped 4 bases and J dropped 1; count of bases not matched to a gene: 7. Germline lookup yields CDR1 MDHEN and CDR2 SYDVKM. The PCR employed 60 Vbeta primers together with 13 Jbeta primers. Here immunoSEQ multiplex PCR was the method, and the copy in TCRdb shows in-frame clones only, minus some. The sample records over 120,000 clones, 80% being singletons. Points on this clone: The antigen remains undetermined.

Whole-study findings and limits: Solely CMV serostatus was available to characterize immune exposure. Some V segments (TRBV6-2 and TRBV6-3 among them) were excluded as indistinguishable. The study found most TCR sequences rare, yet found some public TCRs in many donors.

The TCR was taken from a man in his forties or fifties in good health and CMV-seronegative. Source material: PBMCs. The chain carries TRBV28 and TRBJ2-4; the match to TRBD1 covers 7 bases. CDR3 amino acids: CASSSIGTDAKNIQYF. The CDR3 nucleotides are TGTGCCAGCAGTTCAATCGGGACAGATGCCAAAAACATTCAGTACTTC. The full variable domain, in which reference TRBV28 and TRBJ2-4 provide the parts outside the CDR3, is DVKVTQSSRYLVKRTGEKVFLECVQDMDHENMFWYRQDPGLGLRLIYFSYDVKMKEKGDIPEGYSVSREKKERFSLILESASTNQTSMYLCASSSIGTDAKNIQYFGAGTRLSVL.